These 6 T cell receptor beta chains were all obtained from the same sample, sequenced in a study of response to subunit inactivated influenza vaccine. One entry per CDR3 protein results from TCRdb running MiXCR on the RT-PCR reads. The table records almost 600,000 distinct CDR3 sequences, approximately 14% of them present only once. The specimen comprised PBMCs from blood, sampled 11 to 12 days after vaccination. Receptors were obtained from a man between 45 and 60 years old who received an inactivated influenza vaccine.

The chain is built from TRBV12-3 or TRBV12-4 and TRBJ2-1, with D maybe TRBD2 (7 bases). CDR3 length: 17 amino acids. V lost 7 bases to trimming and J lost 0 bases, with 19 bases between them. The CDR3 loop reads CASMSKRGASSYNEQFF. The CDR3 coding sequence is TGTGCCAGCATGTCTAAACGGGGGGCGAGCTCCTACAATGAGCAGTTCTTC.

The sample holds a few counts of this clonotype. V gene TRBV15 combines with J gene TRBJ2-2, with D possibly being TRBD2 (5 bases). V was pared by 1 base and J by 4 bases, with 7 bases between. The CDR3 length is 14 residues. Germline CDR1 is LNHNV and CDR2 is YYDKDF (reference sequence). CDR3 residues: CATSRGESTGELFF. The CDR3 coding sequence is TGTGCCACCAGCAGAGGGGAGAGCACCGGGGAGCTGTTTTTT.

A few counts support this clonotype. The chain is built from TRBV28 and TRBJ2-1, with a weak D call TRBD1 (8 bases). The ends were cut back, 6 bases at V and 8 bases at J, with 23 bases in the middle. CDR3 length: 16 residues. Germline CDR1 is MDHEN and CDR2 is SYDVKM. CDR3 loop: CASSPLGGGQADEQFF. CDR3 in DNA: TGTGCCAGCAGCCCGCTGGGGGGGGGACAGGCGGATGAGCAGTTCTTC.

This clonotype was picked up a small number of times. The rearrangement links TRBV20-1 to TRBJ2-5, with a possible D match to TRBD2 (5 bases). Trimming shortened V by 6 bases and J by 1 base, and 9 bases separated the two germline ends. This CDR3 contains 12 residues. The germline V gene has CDR1 DFQATT and CDR2 SNEGSKA (reference sequence). The CDR3 nucleotides read TGCAGTGCCACCCGGGGCCAAGAGACCCAGTACTTC. It yields the protein CSATRGQETQYF.

The V and J genes are TRBV5-1 and TRBJ2-3; D might be TRBD1 or TRBD2, each matching 5 bases. This CDR3 is 15 amino acids long. Trimming stripped 0 bases from V and 5 bases from J, with 13 bases between. Germline lookup yields CDR1 SGHRS and CDR2 YFSETQ. The CDR3 region has the DNA TGCGCCAGCAGCTTGGTTGGGGGTGGTGGAGATACGCAGTATTTT. This codes for CASSLVGGGGDTQYF.

The V and J genes are TRBV12-3 or TRBV12-4 and TRBJ1-6; 7 positions agree with TRBD1. This CDR3 contains 11 residues. With 5 bases clipped from V and 14 bases from J, the junction kept 3 bases outside the gene matches. The CDR3: CASSRGRALHF. DNA for the CDR3: TGTGCCAGCAGTAGGGGGCGCGCCCTCCACTTT.